The 16 T cell receptor beta chains below were found in one sample sequenced in a study of blood T cells in healthy people across ages. A second about 7 to 12 cycle PCR used barcoded and J-beta primers. Each CDR3 protein is one row after TCRdb ran MiXCR on the 5' RACE reads. Among about 1.6 million distinct CDR3 sequences, approximately 32% were seen once, and the ten largest hold approximately 10%. Material for sequencing was blood. These receptors all stem from a woman in her twenties or thirties in good health.

This clonotype has more than one count but fewer than ten. This sequence joins TRBV12-3 or TRBV12-4 and TRBJ1-1; D not resolved. The V end lost 7 bases, the J end lost 10 bases, and 13 bases lay between the germline ends. The CDR3 runs 11 residues. CDR3 sequence (DNA): TGTGCCAGCACCTCGACCCTTGGAGCTTTCTTT. Its protein product is CASTSTLGAFF.

The genes are TRBV21-1 and TRBJ2-6; the table calls TRBD1, which could not be checked here. TRBV21-1 is a recognized pseudogene. The CDR3 is 20 amino acids. For the CDR3, the DNA is TGTGCCAGCCAACCAAGATACCGGGTGCCCAAACTCTCTGGGGCCAACGTCCTGACTTTC. The encoded protein is CASQPRYRVPKLSGANVLTF.

This chain connects TRBV20-1 to TRBJ2-5; D is ambiguous. Trimming removed 8 bases at V and 3 bases at J, with 10 bases between. Germline V gives CDR1 DFQATT, CDR2 SNEGSKA (reference sequence). CDR3 length equals 11 residues. The CDR3 loop is CSTVLEETQYF. CDR3 coding DNA: TGCAGTACTGTCTTAGAAGAGACCCAGTACTTC.

This chain links TRBV12-3 or TRBV12-4 with TRBJ2-1; D not certain. V was clipped by 5 bases and J by 4 bases, with 15 bases between them. CDR3 size: 15 residues. The CDR3: CASSVLGLRYNEQFF. For the CDR3, the DNA is TGTGCCAGCAGTGTCTTGGGCCTGAGATACAATGAGCAGTTCTTC.

The chain links TRBV29-1 to TRBJ1-2, with D tentatively TRBD1 (5 bases). Trimming removed 4 bases at V and 8 bases at J, with 11 bases between. The CDR3 length is 11 residues. The germline V gene has CDR1 SQVTM and CDR2 ANQGSEA. The DNA of the CDR3 is TGCAGCGTTGTTGGGGGTACCGGCTACACCTTC. Translated, it gives CSVVGGTGYTF.

This clonotype was recorded a few times. The V call is TRBV20-1, the J call TRBJ2-5; 14 nucleotides agree with TRBD2. V lost 4 bases and J lost 4; bases outside the gene matches: 14. Germline CDR1 and CDR2: DFQATT and SNEGSKA (reference sequence). This CDR3 region has 18 residues. For the CDR3, the DNA is TGCAGTGCTACACCCGGGACTAGCGGGGGAAGGAAGGGAGAGACCCAGTACTTC. It translates to CSATPGTSGGRKGETQYF.

This clonotype was seen at least ten times. The V call is TRBV12-3 or TRBV12-4, the J call TRBJ2-1; D remains ambiguous. V was trimmed by 2 bases and J by 7 bases, leaving 6 bases between them. The CDR3 totals 12 residues. CDR3 amino acids: CASSLRENEQFF. CDR3 DNA sequence: TGTGCCAGCAGTTTACGTGAAAATGAGCAGTTCTTC.

A few counts support this clonotype. This sequence joins TRBV10-3 and TRBJ2-6; the D call may be TRBD1 or TRBD2 (5 bases each). Germline V CDR1 and CDR2: ENHRY, SYGVKD. The CDR3 is 20 residues long. V was clipped by 4 bases and J by 0 bases, with 22 bases between them. CDR3 coding DNA: TGTGCCATCAGTGCACCCCCGGGGCAGGGTGCGTCCTCTGGGGCCAACGTCCTGACTTTC. This sequence encodes CAISAPPGQGASSGANVLTF.

This clonotype came up once. With a much larger clone just one base away, this may be a read error. The V call is TRBV6-6, the J call TRBJ1-2; D not certain. The ends were cut back, 1 base at V and 3 bases at J, with 9 bases in the middle. Germline CDR1 and CDR2: MNHNY and SVGAGI (reference sequence). This CDR3 is 14 amino acids long. The CDR3 is CASSYFDVDYGYTF. The CDR3 region has the DNA TGTGCCAGCAGTTACTTCGATGTCGACTATGGCTACACCTTC.

The V and J genes are TRBV2 and TRBJ2-1; D is possibly TRBD2 (6 bases). Trimming removed 5 bases at V and 8 bases at J, with 13 bases between. This CDR3 has 13 residues. Germline CDR1 and CDR2: SNHLY and FYNNEI. The CDR3 DNA sequence: TGTGCCAGCAGTCTCCCAAGCGGGCATGAGCAGTTCTTC. This sequence encodes CASSLPSGHEQFF.

V is TRBV10-2 and J is TRBJ2-7; 10 positions match TRBD1. Per the germline V gene, CDR1 is WSHSY and CDR2 is SAAADI. V was clipped by 8 bases and J by 3 bases; unmatched bases: 4. The CDR3 runs to 13 residues. The CDR3 sequence: CASGRDRGYEQYF. The CDR3 nucleotides are TGCGCCAGCGGCCGGGACAGGGGCTACGAGCAGTACTTC.

This chain links TRBV5-1 with TRBJ1-2; the D is unclear. The germline V gene has CDR1 SGHRS and CDR2 YFSETQ. This CDR3 is 14 amino acids long. Trimming cost V 4 bases and J 3 bases, with 13 bases left between them. CDR3 in amino acids: CASSRRSGDYGYTF. The CDR3 bases are TGCGCCAGCAGCCGTAGGTCTGGGGACTATGGCTACACCTTC.

The chain joins TRBV27 to TRBJ2-7; possibly TRBD2 for D (5 bases). CDR1 and CDR2 from the germline V gene are MNHEY and SMNVEV (reference sequence). This CDR3 has 16 amino acids. The germline V and J ends were trimmed by 5 bases and 7 bases, with 24 bases remaining between them. CDR3 sequence reads: CASSGSLVPPYNEQYF. In DNA form, the CDR3 reads TGTGCCAGCAGTGGGAGTCTAGTCCCCCCATACAATGAGCAGTACTTC.

This clonotype was counted at least ten times. The chain has TRBV7-6 and TRBJ2-7; the match to TRBD2 covers 7 bases. The V gene end was trimmed by 5 bases and the J gene end by 0 bases; junction bases not matched to a gene: 7. CDR1 and CDR2 (germline): SGHVS, FNYEAQ. The CDR3 is 15 amino acids. The CDR3 loop is CASSPGLVDSYEQYF. The CDR3 coding sequence is TGTGCCAGCAGCCCCGGACTAGTTGACTCCTACGAGCAGTACTTC.

The chain combines TRBV5-6 with TRBJ1-2; D is ambiguous. The CDR3 length is 15 residues. The germline gives CDR1 SGHDT, CDR2 YYEEEE. Deletions cut 2 bases from V and 7 bases from J, with 18 bases between. The CDR3 bases are TGTGCCAGCAGCTTCGAAAGCCAAGTCGTTAGTGGCTACACCTTC. It yields the protein CASSFESQVVSGYTF.

The rearrangement joins TRBV5-5 to TRBJ2-7; 10 bases fit TRBD2. The CDR3 is 15 amino acids. V gave up 3 bases and J gave up 6 bases; unmatched junction bases: 9. Germline loops: CDR1 SGHKS, CDR2 YYEKEE (reference sequence). The CDR3 loop is CASSYSGTSEFEQYF. CDR3 sequence (DNA): TGTGCCAGCAGCTACTCCGGGACTAGCGAGTTCGAGCAGTACTTC.